This entry describes one T cell receptor beta chain. Its cognate antigen has yet to be identified. Within one base of it there is no much larger clone, and no base qualities were kept. Compared with germline, V lacks 2 bases and J lacks 2 bases; bases without a gene match: 7. The CDR3 has 16 amino acids, counting the end cysteine and phenylalanine. CDR3 DNA only is kept here, 48 bases in frame from base 1. The germline V gene encodes CDR1 MNHEY and CDR2 SMNVEV (reference sequence). This sample was taken from a study of blood T cell repertoires in COVID-19 (dated by TCRdb to the early 2020s). In the study overall: Collaborator samples came from the United States, Italy and Spain and covered acute and convalescent phases of COVID-19. The samples were drawn from two sources: the first 160 participants of the ongoing ImmuneRACE study, and 950 to 1,500 subjects contributed by 6 global collaborators. The material from the prospective study consisted of cDNA or gDNA derived from T cells, B-cell-depleted T cells, or PBMCs. The sample metadata nearly always contained a de-identified subject ID, COVID-19 status, age in years and sex. The repertoires were made available in a free public database intended to serve as a resource for research on the immune response to SARS-CoV-2. Deeply sampled blood TCRbeta repertoires from subjects exposed to, actively infected with, or recovered from COVID-19 were included in the dataset. Where available, HLA class I and class II types were taken from metadata supplied by the sample provider and were not determined by assay-based typing. Study-wide findings and limitations: The amount of clinical and demographic metadata varied by source and participant and was provided uncurated.

Each collaborating institution followed its own protocols to collect whole blood in K2EDTA tubes. For TCRbeta analysis, collaborator samples were shipped as frozen whole blood, as isolated PBMCs, or as DNA extracted from either sample type. TCRbeta CDR3 regions were amplified from genomic DNA using the immunoSEQ Assay, a bias-controlled multiplex PCR. The study's processing was this. Nucleated cell counts per sample were estimated from amplification of reference gene primers within the assay. To quantify the absolute abundance of each unique TCRbeta CDR3 rearrangement, sequence reads were collapsed and filtered. For each sample, productive Simpson clonality was calculated by taking the square root of Simpson's diversity index across productive rearrangements. Held by TCRdb, this immuneACCESS table contains in-frame sequences only and omits some clones. Under half of the omission traces to an unresolved V gene where checked; the cause of the rest is unknown. That table is the source of V, J and clone size, and D and trimming were worked out from the DNA. The sample table holds nearly 350,000 clones, of which around 83% were seen once. Jointly, the top ten make up 3% of the sample.

This TCR derives from a man aged 25 to 45 with active or convalescent COVID-19. The chain couples TRBV27 to TRBJ1-1, and TRBD1 aligns with 8 junction nucleotides. Input material: peripheral blood. The nucleotides are TGTGCCAGCAGTTTACTCACGACAGGGGCAAACACTGAAGCTTTCTTT. This yields the protein CASSLLTTGANTEAFF.